This T cell receptor (beta chain) was profiled in a study of blood T cell repertoires in COVID-19. Libraries were prepared by immunoSEQ multiplex PCR; TCRdb keeps only in-frame clonotypes and omits some of them. The table lists just over 90,000 clones, 90% of them singletons. CDR1 is SGHRS and CDR2 is YFSETQ in the germline V gene. The CDR3 totals 15 residues. Trimming removed 0 bases from V and 6 bases from J; junction bases left unmatched: 6. The TCR was taken from a human donor with active COVID-19. The donor label of this sample is uncertain. Sequenced material: peripheral blood. V gene TRBV5-1 combines with J gene TRBJ2-1; 7 nucleotides match TRBD1. The CDR3 loop reads CASSLAVTGFNEQFF. For the CDR3, the DNA is TGCGCCAGCAGCTTGGCTGTGACAGGGTTCAATGAGCAGTTCTTC.